The source of this T cell receptor (beta chain) is a study of blood T cell repertoires in COVID-19. This clone was counted between two and nine times. In the study's own analysis: For nucleated cells, counts were estimated from reference gene primer amplification. Method: immunoSEQ multiplex PCR; TCRdb's copy keeps in-frame clones and lacks some. That table supplies the V and J calls and clone size; D and trimming were determined from the DNA. The sample contains about 200,000 clones, roughly 90% of which appear only once. Germline trimming cut 4 bases from V and 1 base from J; bases unmatched to any gene: 5. This CDR3 is 16 amino acids long. Germline CDR1 reads MGHRA; CDR2 reads YSYEKL. Residents of under 25 US areas, aged about 18 to 95 years, made up the participants.

The J gene is TRBJ2-2, the V gene TRBV4-1; 8 bases agree with TRBD1. Source material: PBMCs or T cells enriched from blood (not recorded which). This TCR was sampled from a woman aged 18-35 years who had recovered from COVID-19. In DNA, the CDR3 is TGCGCCAGCAGCCGAGACGGACAGGGGAACACCGGGGAGCTGTTTTTT. Its protein is CASSRDGQGNTGELFF.